What follows describes a single T cell receptor beta chain. Its antigen is as yet unknown. The sample comes from a study of neurological immune-mediated disorders. Study findings and constraints: TCR clonal expansion peaked in HTLV-1-associated myelopathy patients and was lowest in multiple sclerosis patients.

The cDNA was synthesized by 5'RACE incorporating 10-nucleotide random UMIs. TCRdb called the 5' RACE reads again in MiXCR, with one record for every CDR3 protein. The repertoire consists of under 20,000 distinct CDR3 sequences, with 2.6% occurring once and the leading ten covering 5.5%. The CDR3 contains 12 residues. CDR1 and CDR2 (germline): ENHRY, SYGVKD. Trimming took 8 bases from V and 5 from J; bases not matched to a gene: 4. The chain is built from TRBV10-3 and TRBJ2-3, with TRBD1 identical over 7 bases. The sequenced material came from PBMCs. This receptor was identified in a woman between 18 and 29 years old with multiple sclerosis. The DNA of the CDR3 is TGTGCCATCGGTTCAGGGGGAGATACGCAGTATTTT. Translated: CAIGSGGDTQYF.